What follows is one T cell receptor beta chain and its context. Its antigen is still unknown. Per-base quality was not reported, and no clone a single base away is much larger than it. The data derive from a study of type 1 and type 2 diabetes patients (dated by TCRdb to the mid-2010s). Broadly, across the study: The cohort comprised ten or so type 1 diabetes patients, four type 2 diabetes patients and roughly 6 nondiabetic controls recruited in China. Throughout the study, CD4 or CD8 MicroBeads on MACS columns were used to positively select CD4+ and CD8+ T cells from PBMCs. Altogether, about 19,000,000 paired-end reads were produced across the whole study. The study used high-throughput sequencing to profile TCRbeta repertoires and compare individuals with type 1 diabetes, type 2 diabetes and no diabetes. Type 2 diabetes patients were used as a disease comparison group for the type 1 diabetes patients. Comparing roughly 22-cycle and roughly 23-cycle amplification showed similar V gene usage, suggesting similar primer efficiencies and random PCR bias. The TCRbeta libraries underwent paired-end sequencing on Illumina HiSeq 2000 or MiSeq instruments.

Standard classification criteria for type 1 or type 2 diabetes were met by all diabetic patients, and glucose and C-peptide were assessed by WHO-recommended methods. Donors with other autoimmune diseases or infections within the previous four weeks were excluded. Roughly 11 milliliters of peripheral blood were drawn from each participant. LymphoPrep density separation was used to isolate PBMCs. The germline V gene (reference sequence) gives CDR1 as MNHNY and CDR2 as SVGAGI. Its CDR3 holds 16 amino acids, cysteine through phenylalanine. Only the CDR3 DNA is retained, 48 bases long and in frame from the first base. V is shortened by 2 bases, J by 1 base, and the region joining them spans 11 bases. Sequencing was carried out with an Illumina MiSeq. TCRbeta CDR3 amplification used genomic DNA from the sorted T cell subsets as template. The TCRbeta CDR3 region was amplified by multiplex PCR with 30 forward and 13 reverse primers. After the PCR products were purified with AMPure XP beads, a second PCR of 20 to 30 cycles was run to add indices and adaptors. Libraries were gel-purified using the QIAquick Gel Extraction Kit before sequencing. On the authors' methods: FLASH was used to merge paired-end reads, and IgBLAST was used to align the merged reads to IMGT V, D and J germline references. Reads with below 70% alignment identity to germline references were discarded, leaving 11,114,426 reads study-wide. CDR3 boundaries, reading frame and productivity were assigned following IMGT definitions. Highly-expanded clones were defined as clones making up 1% or more of reads, and normalized Shannon entropy was used to measure diversity. Group differences in Shannon entropy were tested with unpaired two-tailed t-tests. TCRdb trimmed public reads at Q25 via fastp, called clones via MiXCR and kept in-frame beta chains. Each CDR3 protein appears once, grouped with its most common genes and DNA. What appears here as the V and J calls and clone size reflects TCRdb's work, not the paper's. In this sample the table shows a few hundred thousand distinct CDR3 sequences, around 47% of which occur a single time. The ten largest clones take up roughly 15% of the sample.

The paper as a whole reports these results and caveats: Type 2 diabetes and control samples had highly correlated V and J gene usage patterns, with an average between-sample correlation of roughly 0.97. High diversity was shown by type 2 diabetes repertoires, and the diversity was significantly greater than that of type 1 diabetes repertoires in both CD4+ and CD8+ T cells. Because only a limited number of T2D and control samples were sequenced, some T1D-only HECs might also appear in more T2D or control samples. The study groups were not matched for age and gender, which could possibly have biased interpretation. Only a few highly-expanded CD4+ clones (median one) were found in type 2 diabetes patients, and these clones made up a median approximately 3.7% of reads.

The sequence is built from TRBV6-6 and TRBJ2-2; the D segment cannot be called with confidence. The sequencing sample was made of peripheral blood mononuclear cells (PBMCs). This receptor was taken from a man aged 18-30 years with type 2 diabetes. In nucleotide form, the sequence is TGTGCCAGCAGTTACCGACTCCTCCAGAACACCGGGGAGCTGTTTTTT. This yields the protein CASSYRLLQNTGELFF.